One sample yielded the 25 T cell receptor beta chains listed below, sequenced in a study of cytomegalovirus exposure and HLA in healthy donors (TCRdb year 2017). Library construction relied on the immunoSEQ multiplex PCR assay. For the multiplex PCR, a mixture combining 60 forward primers for TCR Vbeta segments and 13 reverse primers for TCR Jbeta segments was used. Imported from immuneACCESS, the table was reduced by TCRdb to in-frame sequences with V and J called. These copies leave out some clones; in studies compared against another copy, an unresolved V gene accounts for under half, and the cause of the remainder is not known. The sample contains some 150,000 clones, over 60% of them found a single time. Together, the top ten hold less than 0.9% of the sample. The material sequenced was PBMCs. All receptors come from a female donor in good health and CMV-seronegative.

This chain connects TRBV4-1 to TRBJ2-1, with 7 bases that match TRBD1. The germline V gene encodes CDR1 MGHRA and CDR2 YSYEKL. CDR3 length: 15 amino acids. The V gene end was trimmed by 0 bases and the J gene end by 7 bases; junction bases not matched to a gene: 6. The DNA for the CDR3 is TGCGCCAGCAGCCAAGATCAACAGGGGTTAAATGAGCAGTTCTTC. Translated: CASSQDQQGLNEQFF.

This clone appeared once. The chain combines TRBV7-5 with TRBJ1-1. TRBV7-5 corresponds to a pseudogene. CDR3 size: 12 residues. CDR3 in amino acids: CVRSLTGAEAFF. The CDR3 DNA reads TGTGTCAGAAGCTTAACCGGGGCTGAAGCTTTCTTT.

This clone was observed a single time. The chain combines TRBV19 with TRBJ1-5; 7 nucleotides align to TRBD1. Germline values: CDR1 LNHDA, CDR2 SQIVND (reference sequence). With 4 bases clipped from V and 3 bases from J, the junction kept 9 bases outside the gene matches. The CDR3 consists of 16 residues. The chain's CDR3 is CASSTPDRPFNQPQHF. The CDR3 DNA reads as TGTGCCAGTAGTACCCCGGACAGGCCCTTCAATCAGCCCCAGCATTTT. The variable domain in full, completed from reference TRBV19 and TRBJ1-5, reads DGGITQSPKYLFRKEGQNVTLSCEQNLNHDAMYWYRQDPGQGLRLIYYSQIVNDFQKGDIAEGYSVSREKKESFPLTVTSAQKNPTAFYLCASSTPDRPFNQPQHFGDGTRLSIL.

The chain links TRBV11-3 to TRBJ2-5; perhaps TRBD2 as D (7 bases). The last part of the DNA fits TRBJ2-7 better; the J call may be wrong. Germline lookup yields CDR1 SGHNT and CDR2 YENEEA. The CDR3 is 15 amino acids. CDR3 nucleotide sequence: TGTGCCAGCAGCTTCAGAGGGGGGACTACCTACGAGCAGTACTTC. Its protein product is CASSFRGGTTYEQYF.

This chain links TRBV19 with TRBJ1-2, with D tentatively TRBD1 (6 bases). The CDR3 is 15 amino acids. CDR1 LNHDA and CDR2 SQIVND come from the germline V gene (reference sequence). The V end was cut by 6 bases, the J end by 2 bases, with 16 bases between. CDR3 nucleotide sequence: TGTGCCAGTAGCATCGAATCAGGGGTAAACTATGGCTACACCTTC. Translation gives CASSIESGVNYGYTF. Based on the CDR3 plus reference TRBV19 and TRBJ1-2, the full variable domain is DGGITQSPKYLFRKEGQNVTLSCEQNLNHDAMYWYRQDPGQGLRLIYYSQIVNDFQKGDIAEGYSVSREKKESFPLTVTSAQKNPTAFYLCASSIESGVNYGYTFGSGTRLTVV.

The chain is built from TRBV11-3 and TRBJ2-3; 9 positions agree with TRBD2. J was trimmed by 2 bases and V by 3 bases; bases with no gene match: 3. Germline V gives CDR1 SGHNT, CDR2 YENEEA. The length of the CDR3 is 15 residues. The CDR3 region has the DNA TGTGCCAGCAGCTTGGGCGGGAGGGACACAGATACGCAGTATTTT. Translated, it gives CASSLGGRDTDTQYF.

This clone was detected only a few times. CDR3 in DNA: TGTGCCAGCAGCTCGCCTAGCGGGAGAAGCGGGGAGCTGTTTTTT. It encodes CASSSPSGRSGELFF. The chain couples TRBV11-1 to TRBJ2-2; TRBD2 matches 10 bases. Losses at the gene ends were 4 bases for V and 7 bases for J; bases not matched to a gene: 6. Germline CDR1 reads SGHAT; CDR2 reads FQDESV (reference sequence). This CDR3 region has 15 residues.

The sample holds a few counts of this clone. The CDR3: CASSSRASGGVLADTQYF. The CDR3 DNA reads TGTGCCAGCAGCTCGCGGGCTAGCGGGGGGGTTCTGGCAGATACGCAGTATTTT. The chain uses TRBV7-2 and TRBJ2-3; 12 positions match TRBD2. The CDR3 sequence is 18 residues long. Germline V gene sequence: CDR1 SGHTA, CDR2 FQGNSA. Losses at the gene ends were 4 bases for V and 4 bases for J; bases not matched to a gene: 12.

This chain links TRBV15 with TRBJ2-7; TRBD1 aligns across 7 bases. CDR3 length: 13 residues. V dropped 11 bases and J dropped 5; count of bases not matched to a gene: 12. Germline CDR1 and CDR2: LNHNV and YYDKDF (reference sequence). CDR3 nucleotide sequence: TGTGCCTCAAGCGACAGGGTAAAGGACGAGCAGTACTTC. The encoded protein is CASSDRVKDEQYF.

This clone turned up a few times. The chain links TRBV10-3 to TRBJ2-3, with D possibly being TRBD2 (5 bases). V shed 1 base and J shed 4 bases, with 9 bases lying between them. This CDR3 has 14 residues. Germline values: CDR1 ENHRY, CDR2 SYGVKD. For the CDR3, the DNA is TGTGCCATCAGTGAGTTCCCAGCGGCAGATACGCAGTATTTT. Residues: CAISEFPAADTQYF.

This chain joins TRBV5-4 and TRBJ2-6; D unresolved. This CDR3 comprises 15 residues. Trimming left V 3 bases short and J 4 bases short, with 11 bases between. Germline V CDR1 and CDR2: SGHNT, YYREEE (reference sequence). CDR3 amino acids: CASSSTYVGANVLTF. CDR3 DNA sequence: TGTGCCAGCAGCTCCACTTACGTGGGGGCCAACGTCCTGACTTTC. Based on the CDR3 plus reference TRBV5-4 and TRBJ2-6, the full variable domain is ETGVTQSPTHLIKTRGQQVTLRCSSQSGHNTVSWYQQALGQGPQFIFQYYREEENGRGNFPPRFSGLQFPNYSSELNVNALELDDSALYLCASSSTYVGANVLTFGAGSRLTVL.

The genes are TRBV4-3 and TRBJ2-1; no clear D gene. The CDR3 sequence is 15 residues long. The V and J ends lost 0 bases and 10 bases respectively, with 16 bases between them. CDR1 is LGHNA, CDR2 YSLEER, per germline. CDR3 loop: CASSQERLVYSEQFF. The CDR3 bases are TGCGCCAGCAGCCAAGAACGGCTAGTCTATTCGGAGCAGTTCTTC.

The chain carries TRBV7-2 and TRBJ2-1; 8 bases match TRBD1. CDR1 SGHTA and CDR2 FQGNSA come from the germline V gene. Trimming took 7 bases from V and 2 from J; bases not matched to a gene: 10. This CDR3 is 16 amino acids long. This chain's CDR3 is CASTSPPGGPYNEQFF. The DNA for the CDR3 is TGTGCCAGCACCTCCCCACCAGGGGGCCCCTACAATGAGCAGTTCTTC.

The chain is built from TRBV7-3 and TRBJ2-3; 12 bases are shared with TRBD2. Trimming cost V 0 bases and J 1 base; bases outside gene matches: 23. Germline V lookup: CDR1 SGHTA, CDR2 FQGTGA. This CDR3 is built from 24 residues. CDR3 region: CASSLTRFTGAKLAGGRGTDTQYF. CDR3 DNA: TGTGCCAGCAGCTTAACTCGCTTTACAGGGGCTAAACTAGCGGGGGGTCGTGGCACAGATACGCAGTATTTT.

This chain connects TRBV14 to TRBJ2-7; weak D call: TRBD1 (5 bases). V lost 1 base and J lost 11, with 15 bases in between. The germline gives CDR1 SGHDN, CDR2 FVKESK. This CDR3 has 13 residues. The CDR3 spells CASSQGGEPLEYF. CDR3 nucleotide sequence: TGTGCCAGCAGCCAAGGGGGCGAACCTTTGGAGTACTTC.

The V and J genes are TRBV25-1 and TRBJ2-3; TRBD1 aligns across 8 bases. Germline CDR1 reads MGHDK; CDR2 reads SYGVNS. Trimming removed 3 bases from V and 2 bases from J; junction bases left unmatched: 13. The CDR3 covers 18 residues. CDR3 sequence: CASSDLGRGLRITDTQYF. CDR3 in DNA: TGTGCCAGCAGTGACCTGGGCAGGGGGCTTCGTATCACAGATACGCAGTATTTT.

The gene calls are TRBV6-1 and TRBJ2-3; 7 bases fit TRBD2. From germline, CDR1 is MNHNS and CDR2 SASEGT. J gave up 1 base and V 10 bases, and 5 bases lay outside the gene matches. The CDR3 extends over 13 amino acids. This CDR3 reads CATETSGTDTQYF. In nucleotides, the CDR3 is TGTGCCACCGAAACTAGCGGCACAGATACGCAGTATTTT.

V gene TRBV28 combines with J gene TRBJ2-7; the match to TRBD2 covers 8 bases. This CDR3 spans 15 amino acids. CDR1 and CDR2 from the germline V gene are MDHEN and SYDVKM. The V gene end was trimmed by 1 base and the J gene end by 5 bases; junction bases not matched to a gene: 7. The CDR3 nucleotides read TGTGCCAGCAGTTTATCGGGAGGGTCTTGGGACGAGCAGTACTTC. It translates to CASSLSGGSWDEQYF.

J is TRBJ2-7 and V is TRBV5-6, with D perhaps TRBD2 (5 bases). The CDR3 runs to 14 residues. Trimming stripped 2 bases from V and 1 base from J, with 10 bases between. Germline CDR1 reads SGHDT; CDR2 reads YYEEEE. CDR3: CASSFGRGSYEQYF. In DNA, the CDR3 is TGTGCCAGCAGCTTCGGACGGGGTTCCTACGAGCAGTACTTC.

J is TRBJ1-5 and V is TRBV6-5; 8 bases are shared with TRBD1. Germline lookup yields CDR1 MNHEY and CDR2 SVGAGI. The CDR3 extends over 15 amino acids. V dropped 2 bases and J dropped 6; count of bases not matched to a gene: 6. The CDR3 is CASSYSGQGSQPQHF. The DNA for the CDR3 is TGTGCCAGCAGTTACAGTGGACAGGGAAGTCAGCCCCAGCATTTT.

In its sample, this clone was seen once. This rearrangement joins TRBV28 to TRBJ1-2; TRBD1 matches at 8 bases. There are 14 residues in the CDR3. CDR1 and CDR2 (germline): MDHEN, SYDVKM. V lost 5 bases and J lost 7; bases outside the gene matches: 9. The CDR3 DNA sequence: TGTGCCAGCAGTCTCTACAGGGGGACTATTGGCTACACCTTC. It yields the protein CASSLYRGTIGYTF.

This chain links TRBV28 with TRBJ2-3; D remains unclear. Germline assignment: CDR1 MDHEN and CDR2 SYDVKM. This CDR3 contains 15 residues. Trimming took 4 bases from V and 0 from J, leaving 11 bases between them. The CDR3 loop is CASSSPTRSTDTQYF. CDR3 in DNA: TGTGCCAGCAGTTCCCCGACACGTAGCACAGATACGCAGTATTTT. Supplemented by reference TRBV28 and TRBJ2-3, the full variable domain reads DVKVTQSSRYLVKRTGEKVFLECVQDMDHENMFWYRQDPGLGLRLIYFSYDVKMKEKGDIPEGYSVSREKKERFSLILESASTNQTSMYLCASSSPTRSTDTQYFGPGTRLTVL.

This clone was counted once. The chain is built from TRBV6-5 and TRBJ1-1, with D possibly being TRBD1 (5 bases). V lost 5 bases, J lost 6 bases, and 16 bases lay in between. Per the germline V gene, CDR1 is MNHEY and CDR2 is SVGAGI. This CDR3 is 14 amino acids long. The CDR3 reads CASSPPGVPPEAFF. CDR3 nucleotide sequence: TGTGCCAGCAGTCCTCCGGGGGTCCCGCCTGAAGCTTTCTTT.

The chain combines TRBV19 with TRBJ2-3, with D perhaps TRBD2 (6 bases). The germline CDR1 and CDR2 sequences are LNHDA and SQIVND (reference sequence). This CDR3 region has 16 residues. The V gene lost 7 bases and the J gene lost 8 bases, with 25 bases spanning the gap. CDR3 amino acids: CASKGSGAQEGSTQYF. The CDR3 DNA reads TGTGCCAGTAAGGGGTCGGGAGCCCAAGAAGGGAGTACGCAGTATTTT. Based on the CDR3 plus reference TRBV19 and TRBJ2-3, the full variable domain is DGGITQSPKYLFRKEGQNVTLSCEQNLNHDAMYWYRQDPGQGLRLIYYSQIVNDFQKGDIAEGYSVSREKKESFPLTVTSAQKNPTAFYLCASKGSGAQEGSTQYFGPGTRLTVL.

The chain uses TRBV6-4 and TRBJ2-1; no clear D gene. The V and J ends lost 6 bases and 9 bases respectively, with 15 bases between them. CDR1 and CDR2 from the germline V gene are MRHNA and SNTAGT. CDR3 length: 13 amino acids. CDR3 residues: CASSEERGSEQFF. CDR3 nucleotide sequence: TGTGCCAGCAGCGAAGAGAGAGGCAGTGAGCAGTTCTTC.